These 22 T cell receptor beta chains came from one sample sequenced in a study of blood T cell repertoires in COVID-19. Generated by immunoSEQ multiplex PCR, the TCRdb table keeps only in-frame clones and is missing some. The sample holds about 120,000 clones, about 85% seen once. What was sequenced was peripheral blood. The receptors here all came from a man aged 80 or over with acute or convalescent COVID-19.

V gene TRBV6-5 combines with J gene TRBJ1-1; no firm D call. Germline values: CDR1 MNHEY, CDR2 SVGAGI. V lost 5 bases to trimming and J lost 2 bases, with 9 bases between them. The CDR3 is 13 amino acids. The CDR3 reads CASSHIDNTEAFF. CDR3 in DNA: TGTGCCAGCAGTCACATCGATAACACTGAAGCTTTCTTT.

This clone was seen a single time. CDR3 protein: CATRLDRAVSPLHF. CDR3 nucleotides: TGTGCCACCCGATTGGACAGGGCCGTTTCACCCCTCCACTTT. This chain joins TRBV7-2 and TRBJ1-6, with 8 bases that match TRBD1. The CDR3 has 14 residues. With V trimmed by 10 bases and J by 9 bases, 11 bases remained unmatched. Germline values: CDR1 SGHTA, CDR2 FQGNSA.

The chain employs TRBV20-1 and TRBJ2-7; the match to TRBD2 covers 7 bases. Germline V CDR1 and CDR2: DFQATT, SNEGSKA (reference sequence). After removal of 3 bases from V and 7 bases from J, the junction contained 9 bases not matched to a gene. CDR3 size: 13 residues. CDR3 loop: CSASGAGVLEQYF. The CDR3 DNA follows: TGCAGTGCTAGTGGCGCGGGGGTTTTAGAGCAGTACTTC.

CDR3 coding DNA: TGTGCCAGTAGTATGGTATCAGGGGCTGGCTATGGCTACACCTTC. Translation gives CASSMVSGAGYGYTF. V is TRBV19 and J is TRBJ1-2; weak D call: TRBD1 (6 bases). The CDR3 consists of 15 residues. Germline CDR1 reads LNHDA; CDR2 reads SQIVND (reference sequence). V was shortened by 3 bases and J by 4 bases, with 15 bases between the two germline ends.

This clone was observed a few times. The gene calls are TRBV27 and TRBJ2-1; 11 bases fit TRBD2. Trimming took 0 bases from V and 2 from J; bases not matched to a gene: 6. CDR1 and CDR2 from the germline V gene are MNHEY and SMNVEV (reference sequence). This CDR3 spans 18 amino acids. The CDR3 loop reads CASSLSASGGLTYNEQFF. In DNA, the CDR3 is TGTGCCAGCAGTTTATCAGCTAGCGGGGGGCTTACCTACAATGAGCAGTTCTTC.

J is TRBJ1-1 and V is TRBV6-5; 9 positions match TRBD1. This CDR3 region has 14 residues. The trim removed 7 bases at V and 4 bases at J, leaving 7 bases unmatched. Germline CDR1 MNHEY, CDR2 SVGAGI. CDR3 region: CASTFDRGATEAFF. DNA for the CDR3: TGTGCCAGCACCTTCGACAGGGGGGCCACTGAAGCTTTCTTT.

The chain carries TRBV5-1 and TRBJ1-1; 7 bases map to TRBD1. V was pared by 3 bases and J by 1 base, with 3 bases of the junction left unmatched. The CDR3 length is 14 residues. Germline CDR1 SGHRS, CDR2 YFSETQ. CDR3 loop: CASSSGTENTEAFF. The CDR3 region has the DNA TGCGCCAGCAGCTCCGGGACAGAGAACACTGAAGCTTTCTTT. Looking up the rest from reference TRBV5-1 and TRBJ1-1 gives the full variable domain: KAGVTQTPRYLIKTRGQQVTLSCSPISGHRSVSWYQQTPGQGLQFLFEYFSETQRNKGNFPGRFSGRQFSNSRSEMNVSTLELGDSALYLCASSSGTENTEAFFGQGTRLTVV.

The genes are TRBV4-1 and TRBJ1-1; 7 bases fit TRBD1. The ends lost 5 bases at V and 1 base at J; junction bases unmatched: 4. The CDR3 has 14 amino acids. Per the germline V gene, CDR1 is MGHRA and CDR2 is YSYEKL. Here the CDR3 reads CASSSWTGNTEAFF. DNA for the CDR3: TGCGCCAGCAGCTCCTGGACAGGGAACACTGAAGCTTTCTTT.

This rearrangement joins TRBV20-1 to TRBJ2-2; TRBD2 agrees at 9 bases. The germline gives CDR1 DFQATT, CDR2 SNEGSKA (reference sequence). The V and J ends lost 4 bases and 0 bases, in that order; junction bases with no gene match: 6. This CDR3 is built from 16 residues. CDR3 residues: CSATDSGGANTGELFF. DNA for the CDR3: TGCAGTGCTACTGATAGCGGGGGAGCGAACACCGGGGAGCTGTTTTTT.

This chain links TRBV27 with TRBJ1-6; 7 bases agree with TRBD1. Germline trimming cut 6 bases from V and 7 bases from J; bases unmatched to any gene: 6. This CDR3 contains 14 residues. The germline gives CDR1 MNHEY, CDR2 SMNVEV (reference sequence). CDR3 amino acids: CASSRTGGNSPLHF. The CDR3 DNA reads as TGTGCCAGCAGCCGGACAGGAGGGAATTCACCCCTCCACTTT.

This clone was counted a few times. This chain links TRBV27 with TRBJ2-5; no firm D call. Trimming removed 4 bases from V and 0 bases from J, with 6 bases in between. In germline, CDR1 is MNHEY, CDR2 SMNVEV (reference sequence). This CDR3 region has 13 residues. The DNA of the CDR3 is TGTGCCAGCAGTTACCACAACCAAGAGACCCAGTACTTC. Translation: CASSYHNQETQYF.

The rearrangement joins TRBV5-1 to TRBJ2-7, with D possibly being TRBD1 (5 bases). The length of the CDR3 is 15 residues. Looked up from germline, CDR1 is SGHRS and CDR2 is YFSETQ. V was clipped by 3 bases and J by 5 bases, with 18 bases between them. The CDR3 is CASSYYRGGNNEQYF. The CDR3 bases are TGCGCCAGCAGCTACTATAGGGGCGGTAATAACGAGCAGTACTTC.

V usage is TRBV10-3 and J usage is TRBJ1-4; D is perhaps TRBD1 (5 bases). Per the germline V gene, CDR1 is ENHRY and CDR2 is SYGVKD. The CDR3 is 16 amino acids. Trimming pared 8 bases from V and 0 bases from J, leaving 16 bases between. CDR3 coding DNA: TGTGCCATCGGGGCGGACACTTTCGCAACTAATGAAAAACTGTTTTTT. It translates to CAIGADTFATNEKLFF.

This rearrangement joins TRBV6-5 to TRBJ1-1; 7 bases match TRBD1. With 6 bases clipped from V and 0 bases from J, the junction kept 4 bases outside the gene matches. CDR3 length: 14 residues. Germline lookup yields CDR1 MNHEY and CDR2 SVGAGI. The DNA of the CDR3 is TGTGCCAGCAGGATCGGACAGGTGAACACTGAAGCTTTCTTT. This codes for CASRIGQVNTEAFF.

The rearrangement links TRBV3-1 (or the pseudogene TRBV3-2) to TRBJ2-7; 9 nucleotides match TRBD1. Losses at the gene ends were 4 bases for V and 0 bases for J; bases not matched to a gene: 7. CDR1 and CDR2 from the germline V gene are LGHDT and YNNKEL (reference sequence). This CDR3 region has 16 residues. CDR3 region: CASSPFGTGSSYEQYF. CDR3 nucleotide sequence: TGTGCCAGCAGCCCCTTCGGGACAGGGAGCTCCTACGAGCAGTACTTC.

The rearrangement joins TRBV11-2 to TRBJ1-5; the D gene is possibly TRBD1 (5 bases). The V gene's germline CDR1 is SGHAT and CDR2 FQNNGV. The CDR3 length is 13 residues. Trimming removed 4 bases from V and 7 bases from J, with 11 bases in between. The CDR3 nucleotides are TGTGCCAGCAGCTCGTCCGACAGACAGCCCCAGCATTTT. Encoded protein: CASSSSDRQPQHF.

V and J are TRBV7-9 and TRBJ1-1; TRBD1 is a possible D gene (5 bases). V dropped 5 bases and J dropped 6 bases, with 13 bases sitting between them. The CDR3 runs 13 residues. Looked up from germline, CDR1 is SEHNR and CDR2 is FQNEAQ (reference sequence). The CDR3 DNA reads as TGTGCCAGCAGCCACTCAGGGTTGCCTGAAGCTTTCTTT. Its protein is CASSHSGLPEAFF.

This clone occurred a few times. This chain links TRBV18 with TRBJ2-7, with D tentatively TRBD2 (5 bases). The CDR3 loop spans 13 amino acids. Germline loops: CDR1 KGHSH, CDR2 LQKENI. V lost 5 bases, J lost 2 bases, and 10 bases lay in between. The CDR3 sequence: CASSWTGPYEQYF. In DNA, the CDR3 is TGTGCCAGCTCATGGACTGGGCCCTACGAGCAGTACTTC.

The rearrangement links TRBV7-9 to TRBJ2-7, with 8 positions matching TRBD2. The J segment lost 5 bases and the V segment lost 9 bases, leaving 18 bases of the junction unmatched. CDR3 size: 16 residues. Germline V gene lookup returns CDR1 SEHNR and CDR2 FQNEAQ (reference sequence). The CDR3 sequence: CARSGVAGHSPHEQYF. The CDR3 DNA is TGTGCCAGGTCTGGGGTAGCGGGACATTCTCCCCACGAGCAGTACTTC.

The chain has TRBV4-1 and TRBJ2-5, with 7 bases lining up with TRBD1. The CDR3 contains 16 residues. The germline CDR1 and CDR2 sequences are MGHRA and YSYEKL. V lost 1 base and J lost 4; bases outside the gene matches: 9. CDR3 in amino acids: CASSQVSTGIGETQYF. The CDR3 DNA reads as TGCGCCAGCAGCCAAGTATCGACAGGGATAGGAGAGACCCAGTACTTC.

The CDR3 DNA sequence: TGTGCCAGCTCACCATCCGGGACAGCCTACCTTTATAGCAATCAGCCCCAGCATTTT. Amino acid sequence: CASSPSGTAYLYSNQPQHF. The genes are TRBV18 and TRBJ1-5; 7 nucleotides align to TRBD1. Trimming took 2 bases from V and 0 from J; bases not matched to a gene: 13. Per the germline V gene, CDR1 is KGHSH and CDR2 is LQKENI. This CDR3 spans 19 amino acids.

The V and J genes are TRBV3-1 (or the pseudogene TRBV3-2) and TRBJ2-3; 13 nucleotides match TRBD2. The length of the CDR3 is 16 residues. V lost 2 bases, J lost 3 bases, and 2 bases stayed unmatched. Germline V lookup: CDR1 LGHDT, CDR2 YNNKEL (reference sequence). The CDR3 coding sequence is TGTGCCAGCAGCCAACCACTAGCGGGGGGGACAGATACGCAGTATTTT. As protein: CASSQPLAGGTDTQYF.